This record looks at one TCR beta chain sequence and its context. Antigen unknown. In germline, CDR1 is SQVTM, CDR2 ANQGSEA. The V and J ends lost 7 bases and 9 bases, in that order; junction bases with no gene match: 14. The CDR3 runs to 14 residues. This sample was taken from a study of cytomegalovirus exposure and HLA in healthy donors. Whole-study results and caveats: The study recorded about 150 TCR beta chains that were cytomegalovirus-associated. According to a later analysis, TCR clusters from the first cohort tended to co-occur in the approximately 130 validation repertoires.

Sequencing was performed with immunoSEQ multiplex PCR; in TCRdb, only in-frame clones are kept and a portion is missing. This sample carries hundreds of thousands of clones, 80% to 85% of them seen once, and the ten largest clones take over 13%. The donors formed part of the 120-subject validation cohort, distinct from the roughly 630-subject first cohort. This receptor was identified in a woman aged 25 to 39 in good health and CMV-seropositive. V is TRBV29-1 and J is TRBJ2-3, with 9 bases fitting TRBD1. Sequenced material: PBMCs. The CDR3 loop reads CSGWTGAAAGTQYF. The CDR3 DNA sequence: TGCAGCGGATGGACAGGGGCCGCAGCCGGCACGCAGTATTTT.